The rows below give T cell receptor beta chains drawn from one sample of a study of T cells after yellow fever vaccination. TCRdb re-derived calls from the 5' RACE reads in MiXCR, one entry per CDR3 protein. The sample comprises 250,000 to 300,000 distinct CDR3 sequences, about 5% of which are singletons, and less than 3.5% rests with the top ten. The source material was CD4+ T cells sorted from PBMCs, sampled on the day of the yellow fever booster vaccination. The origin of the receptors is a man younger than 35 who received the YFV17D yellow fever vaccine. Both conserved end residues are part of each CDR3. The order of the fields is V gene, J gene, D gene, clone size, CDR3 protein, CDR3 DNA. D genes are given only for firm matches. Part of the rows lack a size; the others show once, few, many or a class for expanded clones.

TRBV6-5	TRBJ2-6	-	many	CASTTVSGANVLTF	TGTGCCAGCACCACAGTCTCTGGGGCCAACGTCCTGACTTTC
TRBV10-3	TRBJ1-2	-	-	CAISENRDAGYTF	TGTGCCATCAGTGAGAATAGGGATGCGGGCTACACCTTC
TRBV5-5	TRBJ2-5	TRBD1	many	CASSFRGPGETQYF	TGTGCCAGCAGCTTCAGGGGGCCGGGAGAGACCCAGTACTTC
TRBV12-3/TRBV12-4	TRBJ1-1	TRBD1	many	CASSYRGSNTEAFF	TGTGCCAGCAGTTACAGGGGGTCGAACACTGAAGCTTTCTTT
TRBV19	TRBJ1-2	-	-	CASSIAGRYGYTF	TGTGCCAGTAGTATAGCGGGTCGGTATGGCTACACCTTC
TRBV12-3/TRBV12-4	TRBJ2-2	-	-	CASSFLGPNTGELFF	TGTGCCAGCAGTTTTCTGGGGCCGAACACCGGGGAGCTGTTTTTT
TRBV5-1	TRBJ2-3	TRBD2	many	CASSLAGTSGGAGTDTQYF	TGCGCCAGCAGCTTGGCCGGGACTAGCGGGGGGGCCGGGACAGATACGCAGTATTTT
TRBV18	TRBJ1-6	TRBD1	many	CASSSTDRVNSPLHF	TGTGCCAGCTCATCAACGGACAGGGTTAATTCACCCCTCCACTTT
TRBV7-9	TRBJ1-1	TRBD1	many	CASSLDWTGAASPSFF	TGTGCCAGCAGCCTCGATTGGACAGGGGCCGCCTCGCCGTCTTTCTTT
TRBV6-2/TRBV6-3	TRBJ2-1	-	-	CASSWTGTIYNEQFF	TGTGCCAGCAGTTGGACGGGGACCATATACAATGAGCAGTTCTTC
TRBV7-2	TRBJ2-3	TRBD2	-	CASSFSAGGTDTQYF	TGTGCCAGCAGCTTCTCGGCGGGGGGCACAGATACGCAGTATTTT
TRBV28	TRBJ1-2	-	many	CASRSLDDYGYTF	TGTGCCAGCAGGAGCCTCGACGACTATGGCTACACCTTC
TRBV6-5	TRBJ2-5	TRBD1	-	CASSAPGQGLETQYF	TGTGCCAGCAGTGCACCGGGACAGGGATTAGAGACCCAGTACTTC
TRBV5-1	TRBJ1-1	TRBD1	few	CASSRQGSNTEAFF	TGCGCCAGCAGCCGACAGGGGTCGAACACTGAAGCTTTCTTT
TRBV7-2	TRBJ2-2	TRBD1	-	CASSTGQAATGELFF	TGTGCCAGCAGCACGGGACAGGCCGCGACGGGGGAGCTGTTTTTT
TRBV12-3/TRBV12-4	TRBJ2-5	-	-	CASSLWSQQETQYF	TGTGCCAGCAGTTTATGGAGTCAGCAAGAGACCCAGTACTTC
TRBV6-2/TRBV6-3	TRBJ2-3	-	-	CASSGFTSTDTQYF	TGTGCCAGCAGCGGGTTCACCAGCACAGATACGCAGTATTTT
TRBV12-3/TRBV12-4	TRBJ2-2	-	few	CASSWGLGNTGELFF	TGTGCCAGCAGTTGGGGTTTGGGGAACACCGGGGAGCTGTTTTTT
TRBV7-2	TRBJ2-3	-	many	CASSPTTSTDTQYF	TGTGCCAGCAGCCCCACGACGTCGACAGATACGCAGTATTTT
TRBV6-2/TRBV6-3	TRBJ2-5	-	many	CASSYGGRQETQYF	TGTGCCAGCAGTTACGGCGGCAGACAAGAGACCCAGTACTTC
TRBV5-1	TRBJ1-1	TRBD1	many	CASSPDRGNTEAFF	TGCGCCAGCAGTCCGGACAGGGGCAACACTGAAGCTTTCTTT
TRBV18	TRBJ2-2	-	many	CASSSPAGTGELFF	TGTGCCAGCTCGTCCCCAGCTGGCACCGGGGAGCTGTTTTTT
TRBV18	TRBJ2-1	TRBD1	many	CASSDRDNEQFF	TGTGCCAGCTCTGACAGGGACAATGAGCAGTTCTTC
TRBV21-1	TRBJ1-5	-	few	CASRSQEKGQEHQPQHF	TGTGCCAGCAGGAGCCAAGAGAAAGGGCAGGAGCATCAGCCCCAGCATTTT
TRBV5-6	TRBJ1-3	-	-	CASSRDQGSGNTIYF	TGTGCCAGCAGCCGTGATCAGGGGTCTGGAAACACCATATATTTT
TRBV18	TRBJ1-3	-	few	CASSLNPNPSSGNTIYF	TGTGCCAGCTCACTCAATCCTAACCCTAGCTCTGGAAACACCATATATTTT
TRBV6-5	TRBJ1-4	-	-	CASSTHSFGEKLFF	TGTGCCAGCAGCACTCACTCATTCGGTGAAAAACTGTTTTTT
TRBV15	TRBJ1-5	-	many	CATSGTGSRQPQHF	TGTGCCACCAGCGGTACAGGGTCACGGCAGCCCCAGCATTTT